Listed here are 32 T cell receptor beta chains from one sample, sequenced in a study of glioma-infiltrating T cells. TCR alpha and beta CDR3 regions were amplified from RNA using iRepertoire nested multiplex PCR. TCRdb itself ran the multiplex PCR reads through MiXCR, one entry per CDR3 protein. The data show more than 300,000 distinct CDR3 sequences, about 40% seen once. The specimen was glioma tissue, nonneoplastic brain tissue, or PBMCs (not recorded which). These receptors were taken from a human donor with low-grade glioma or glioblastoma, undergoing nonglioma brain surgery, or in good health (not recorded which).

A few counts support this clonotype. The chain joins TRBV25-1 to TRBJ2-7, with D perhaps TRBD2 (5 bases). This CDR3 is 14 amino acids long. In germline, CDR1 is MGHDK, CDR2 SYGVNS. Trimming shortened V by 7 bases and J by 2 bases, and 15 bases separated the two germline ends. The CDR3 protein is CASKKQPSPYEQYF. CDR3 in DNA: TGTGCCAGCAAAAAACAGCCTAGCCCCTACGAGCAGTACTTC.

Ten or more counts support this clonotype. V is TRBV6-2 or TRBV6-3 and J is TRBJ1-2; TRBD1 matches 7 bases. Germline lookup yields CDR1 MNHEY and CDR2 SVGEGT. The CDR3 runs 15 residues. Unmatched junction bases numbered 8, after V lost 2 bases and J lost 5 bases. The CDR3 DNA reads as TGTGCCAGCAGTTACCTACCCGGGACAGCGTATGGCTACACCTTC. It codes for CASSYLPGTAYGYTF.

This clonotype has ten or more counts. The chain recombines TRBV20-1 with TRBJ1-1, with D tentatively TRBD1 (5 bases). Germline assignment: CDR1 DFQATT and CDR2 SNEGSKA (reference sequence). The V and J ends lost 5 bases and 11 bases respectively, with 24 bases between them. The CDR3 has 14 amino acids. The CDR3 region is CSAGRGGETEGAFF. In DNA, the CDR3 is TGCAGTGCTGGCCGCGGGGGAGAGACCGAAGGGGCTTTCTTT.

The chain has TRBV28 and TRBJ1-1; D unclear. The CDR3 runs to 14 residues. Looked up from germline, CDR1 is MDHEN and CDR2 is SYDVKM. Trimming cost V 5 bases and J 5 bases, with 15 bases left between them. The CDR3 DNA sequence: TGTGCCAGCAGTGCCGGACCGGACCTGACTGAAGCTTTCTTT. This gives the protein CASSAGPDLTEAFF.

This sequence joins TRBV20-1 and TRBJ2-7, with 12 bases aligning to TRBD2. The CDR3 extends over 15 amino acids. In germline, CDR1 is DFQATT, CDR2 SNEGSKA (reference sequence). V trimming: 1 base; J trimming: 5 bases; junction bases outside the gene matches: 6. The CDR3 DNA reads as TGCAGTGCTAGAGTACCTAGCGGGAGGGTCAACGAGCAGTACTTC. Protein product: CSARVPSGRVNEQYF.

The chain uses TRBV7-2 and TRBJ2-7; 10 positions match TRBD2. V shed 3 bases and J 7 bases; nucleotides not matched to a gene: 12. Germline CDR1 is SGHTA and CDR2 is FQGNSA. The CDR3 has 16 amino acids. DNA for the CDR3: TGTGCCAGCAGCTTCCGACAGCGGGAGGGCCTTGGGGAGCAGTACTTC. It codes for CASSFRQREGLGEQYF.

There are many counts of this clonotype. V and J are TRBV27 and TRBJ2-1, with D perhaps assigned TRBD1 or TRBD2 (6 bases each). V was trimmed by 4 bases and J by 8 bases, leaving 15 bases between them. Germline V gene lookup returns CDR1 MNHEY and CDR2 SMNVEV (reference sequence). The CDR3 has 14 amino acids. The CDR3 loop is CASSSPDSGHEQFF. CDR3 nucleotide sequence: TGTGCCAGCAGTTCCCCGGACAGCGGGCATGAGCAGTTCTTC.

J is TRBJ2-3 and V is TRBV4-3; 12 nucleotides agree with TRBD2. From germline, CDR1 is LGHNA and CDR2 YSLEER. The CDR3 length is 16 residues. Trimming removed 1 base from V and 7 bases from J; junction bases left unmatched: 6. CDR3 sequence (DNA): TGCGCCAGCAGCCAAGTGTCTAGCGGGAGGGCCAATACGCAGTATTTT. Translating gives CASSQVSSGRANTQYF.

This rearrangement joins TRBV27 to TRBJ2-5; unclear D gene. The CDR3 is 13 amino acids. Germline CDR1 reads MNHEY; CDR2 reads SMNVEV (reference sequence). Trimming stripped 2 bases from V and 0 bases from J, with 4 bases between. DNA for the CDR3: TGTGCCAGCAGTTTAGGCGACCAAGAGACCCAGTACTTC. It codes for CASSLGDQETQYF.

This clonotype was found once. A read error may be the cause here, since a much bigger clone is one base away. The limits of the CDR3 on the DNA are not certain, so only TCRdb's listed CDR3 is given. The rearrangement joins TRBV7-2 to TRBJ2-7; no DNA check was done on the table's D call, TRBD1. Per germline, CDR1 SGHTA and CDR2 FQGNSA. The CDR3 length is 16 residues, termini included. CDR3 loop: CASSLYVGAGSYERYF.

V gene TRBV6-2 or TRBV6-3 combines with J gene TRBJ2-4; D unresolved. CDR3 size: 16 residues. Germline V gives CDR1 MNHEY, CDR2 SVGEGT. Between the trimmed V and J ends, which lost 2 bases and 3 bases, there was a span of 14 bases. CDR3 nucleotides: TGTGCCAGCAGTTACAACTGGGCCCAGGACAAAAACATTCAGTACTTC. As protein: CASSYNWAQDKNIQYF.

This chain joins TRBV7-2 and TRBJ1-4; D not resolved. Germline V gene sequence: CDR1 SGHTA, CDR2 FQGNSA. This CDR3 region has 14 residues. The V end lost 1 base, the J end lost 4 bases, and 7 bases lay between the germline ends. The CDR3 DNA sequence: TGTGCCAGCAGCTTAGACGGCGGTAATGAAAAACTGTTTTTT. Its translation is CASSLDGGNEKLFF.

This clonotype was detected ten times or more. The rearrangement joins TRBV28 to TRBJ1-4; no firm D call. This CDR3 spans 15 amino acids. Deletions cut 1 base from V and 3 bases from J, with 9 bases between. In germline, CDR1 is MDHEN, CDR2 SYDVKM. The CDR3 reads CASSLLAGSNEKLFF. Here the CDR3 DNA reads TGTGCCAGCAGTTTATTGGCAGGCTCTAATGAAAAACTGTTTTTT.

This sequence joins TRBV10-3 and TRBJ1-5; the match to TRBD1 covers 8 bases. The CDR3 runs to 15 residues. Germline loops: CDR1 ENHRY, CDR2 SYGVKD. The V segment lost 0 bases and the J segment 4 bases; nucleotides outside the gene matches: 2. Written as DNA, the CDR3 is TGTGCCATCAGTGAGTCTACAGGGGGTAATCAGCCCCAGCATTTT. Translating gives CAISESTGGNQPQHF.

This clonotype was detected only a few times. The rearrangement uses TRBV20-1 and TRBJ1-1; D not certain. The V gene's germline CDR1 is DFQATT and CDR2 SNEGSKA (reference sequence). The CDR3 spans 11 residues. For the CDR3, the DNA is TGCAGGCGCCGGGCTCTCACTGAAGCTTTCTTT. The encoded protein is CRRRALTEAFF.

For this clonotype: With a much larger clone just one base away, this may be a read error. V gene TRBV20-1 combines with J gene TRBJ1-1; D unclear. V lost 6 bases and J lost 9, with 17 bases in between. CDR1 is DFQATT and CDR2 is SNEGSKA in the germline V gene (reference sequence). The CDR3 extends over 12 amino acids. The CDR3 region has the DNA TGCAGTGCCTATACAAGAGGAACTAAAGCTTTCTTT. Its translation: CSAYTRGTKAFF.

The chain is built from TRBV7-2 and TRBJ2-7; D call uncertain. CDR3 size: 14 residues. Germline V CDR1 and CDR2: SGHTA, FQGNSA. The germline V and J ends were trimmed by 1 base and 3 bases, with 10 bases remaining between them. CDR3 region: CASSLVAGFYEQYF. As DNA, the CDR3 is TGTGCCAGCAGCTTAGTAGCAGGTTTCTACGAGCAGTACTTC.

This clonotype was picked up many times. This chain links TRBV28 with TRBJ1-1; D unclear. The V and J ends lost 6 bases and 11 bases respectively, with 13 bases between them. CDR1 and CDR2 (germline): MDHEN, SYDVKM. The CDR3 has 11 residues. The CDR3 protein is CASSDLIRAFF. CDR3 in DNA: TGTGCCAGCAGCGACCTGATTCGTGCTTTCTTT.

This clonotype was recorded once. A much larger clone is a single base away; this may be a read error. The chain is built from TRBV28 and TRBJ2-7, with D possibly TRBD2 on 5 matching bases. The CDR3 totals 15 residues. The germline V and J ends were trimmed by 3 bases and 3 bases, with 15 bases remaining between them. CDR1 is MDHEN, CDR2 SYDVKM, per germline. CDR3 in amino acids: CASSFLSRGFYEQYF. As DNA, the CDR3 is TGTGCCAGCAGTTTTTTAAGTAGAGGGTTCTACGAGCAGTACTTC.

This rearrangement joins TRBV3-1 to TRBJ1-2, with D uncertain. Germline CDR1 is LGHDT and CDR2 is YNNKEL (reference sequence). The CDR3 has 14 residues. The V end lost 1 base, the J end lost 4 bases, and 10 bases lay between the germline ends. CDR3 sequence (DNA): TGTGCCAGCAGCCAAGTCCCGGAAACCTATGGCTACACCTTC. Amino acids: CASSQVPETYGYTF.

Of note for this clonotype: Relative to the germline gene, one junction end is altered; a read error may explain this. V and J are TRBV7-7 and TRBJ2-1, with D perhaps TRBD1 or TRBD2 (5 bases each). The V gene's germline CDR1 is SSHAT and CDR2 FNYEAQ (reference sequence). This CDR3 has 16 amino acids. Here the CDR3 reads CASSLGDGMEVDEQFF. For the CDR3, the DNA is TGTGCTAGCAGCTTAGGGGACGGGATGGAGGTCGATGAGCAGTTCTTC.

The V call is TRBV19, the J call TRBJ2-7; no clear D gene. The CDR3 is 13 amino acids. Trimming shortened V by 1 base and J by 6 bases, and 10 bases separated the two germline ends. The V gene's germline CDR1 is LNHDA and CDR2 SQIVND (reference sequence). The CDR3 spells CASSIVEGIEQYF. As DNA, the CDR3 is TGTGCCAGTAGTATAGTCGAAGGGATCGAGCAGTACTTC. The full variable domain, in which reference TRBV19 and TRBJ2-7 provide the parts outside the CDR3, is DGGITQSPKYLFRKEGQNVTLSCEQNLNHDAMYWYRQDPGQGLRLIYYSQIVNDFQKGDIAEGYSVSREKKESFPLTVTSAQKNPTAFYLCASSIVEGIEQYFGPGTRLTVT.

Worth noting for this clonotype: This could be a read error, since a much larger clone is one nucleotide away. The CDR3 DNA follows: TGTGCCAGCAGTCCCCGACTGACAGGGCAAGGAGAAGGTTTCTTT. It codes for CASSPRLTGQGEGFF. V is TRBV6-6 and J is TRBJ1-1; 7 bases map to TRBD1. Per the germline V gene, CDR1 is MNHNY and CDR2 is SVGAGI (reference sequence). The CDR3 totals 15 residues.

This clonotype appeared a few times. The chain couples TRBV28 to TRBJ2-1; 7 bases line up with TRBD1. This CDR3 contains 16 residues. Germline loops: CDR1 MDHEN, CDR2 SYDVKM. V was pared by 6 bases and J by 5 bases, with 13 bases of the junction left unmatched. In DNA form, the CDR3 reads TGTGCCAGCAGACCCTCAAGGCCCGACAGGGACAATGAGCAGTTCTTC. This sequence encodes CASRPSRPDRDNEQFF.

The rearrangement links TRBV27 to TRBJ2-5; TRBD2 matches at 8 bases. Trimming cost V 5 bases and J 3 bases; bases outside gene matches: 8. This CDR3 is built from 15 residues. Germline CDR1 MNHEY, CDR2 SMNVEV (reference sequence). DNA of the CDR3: TGTGCCAGCAGTCTAAGGACTAGCCGGGAAGAGACCCAGTACTTC. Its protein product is CASSLRTSREETQYF.

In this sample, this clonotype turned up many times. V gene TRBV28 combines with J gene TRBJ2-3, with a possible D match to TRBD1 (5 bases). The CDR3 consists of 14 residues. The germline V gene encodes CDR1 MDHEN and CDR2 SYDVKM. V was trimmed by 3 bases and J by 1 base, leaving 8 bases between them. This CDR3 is CASSFLQGTDTQYF. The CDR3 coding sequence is TGTGCCAGCAGTTTCTTACAGGGCACAGATACGCAGTATTTT.

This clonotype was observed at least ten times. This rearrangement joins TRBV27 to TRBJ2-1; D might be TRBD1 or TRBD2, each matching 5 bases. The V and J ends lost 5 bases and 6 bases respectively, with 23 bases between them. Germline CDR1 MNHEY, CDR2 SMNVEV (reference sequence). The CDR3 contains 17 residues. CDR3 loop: CASSPRTHPSEGNEQFF. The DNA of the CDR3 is TGTGCCAGCAGTCCCAGGACACACCCCTCCGAGGGCAATGAGCAGTTCTTC.

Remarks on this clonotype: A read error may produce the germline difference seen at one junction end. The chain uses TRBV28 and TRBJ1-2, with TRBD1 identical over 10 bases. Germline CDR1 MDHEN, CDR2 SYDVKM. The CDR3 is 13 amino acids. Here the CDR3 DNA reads TGTGCCTGCAGTTTATGGACAGGGGGAGGCTACACCTTC. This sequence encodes CACSLWTGGGYTF.

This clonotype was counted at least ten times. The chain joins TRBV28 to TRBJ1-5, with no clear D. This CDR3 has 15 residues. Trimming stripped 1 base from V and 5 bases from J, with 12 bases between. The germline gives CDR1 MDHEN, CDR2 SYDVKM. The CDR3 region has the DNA TGTGCCAGCAGTTTATTAGCCGAACGCGATCAGCCCCAGCATTTT. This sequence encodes CASSLLAERDQPQHF.

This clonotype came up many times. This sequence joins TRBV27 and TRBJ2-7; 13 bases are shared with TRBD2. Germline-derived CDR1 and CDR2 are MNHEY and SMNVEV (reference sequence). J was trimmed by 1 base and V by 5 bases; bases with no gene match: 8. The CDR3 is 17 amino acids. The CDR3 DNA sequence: TGTGCCAGCAGTCTCCGACTAGCGGGAGGCAAGTCCTACGAGCAGTACTTC. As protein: CASSLRLAGGKSYEQYF.

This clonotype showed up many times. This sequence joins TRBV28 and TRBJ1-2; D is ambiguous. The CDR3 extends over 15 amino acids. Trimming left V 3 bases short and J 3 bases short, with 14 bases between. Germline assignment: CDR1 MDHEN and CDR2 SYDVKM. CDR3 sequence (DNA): TGTGCCAGCAGTTTGACCCCGGGGAGAGACTATGGCTACACCTTC. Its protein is CASSLTPGRDYGYTF.

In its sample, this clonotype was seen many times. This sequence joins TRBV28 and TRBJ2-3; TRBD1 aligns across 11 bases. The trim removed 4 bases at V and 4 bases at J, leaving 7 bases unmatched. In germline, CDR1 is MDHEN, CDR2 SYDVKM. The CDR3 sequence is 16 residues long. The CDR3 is CASSSLGTGGSDTQYF. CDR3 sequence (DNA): TGTGCCAGCAGTTCCCTCGGGACAGGGGGGTCAGATACGCAGTATTTT.